This T cell receptor beta chain originates from a study of technical replicates of blood from several donors. The CDR3 runs 15 residues. Germline V gene data show CDR1 as ENHRY and CDR2 as SYGVKD. Trimming left V 6 bases short and J 2 bases short, with 11 bases between. The assay was immunoSEQ multiplex PCR, and TCRdb's table has in-frame clones only and misses some. The sample consists of over 80,000 clones, about 95% of them appearing once. This rearrangement joins TRBV10-3 to TRBJ2-6; possible D gene TRBD1, 5 bases. Sequencing input: T cells isolated from PBMCs. The TCR comes from a human donor in good health. DNA for the CDR3: TGTGCCATCAGGGGGCAAGGGGCTGGGGCCAACGTCCTGACTTTC. Protein: CAIRGQGAGANVLTF.